The clone carrying this T cell receptor beta chain appeared once. The antigen is unknown. V lost 9 bases and J lost 7, with 16 bases in between. The germline gives CDR1 LNHDA, CDR2 SQIVND (reference sequence). The CDR3 length is 12 residues. The sample belongs to a study of glioma-infiltrating T cells. Study-wide results and limits: Non-neoplastic patients had below-expected tissue-blood divergence, while all gliomas exceeded expectation. Patients with low tissue-blood divergence carried a signature set of shared blood CDR3 motifs.

TCR alpha and beta CDR3 regions were amplified from RNA using iRepertoire nested multiplex PCR. TCRdb reprocessed the multiplex PCR reads with MiXCR, giving one entry per CDR3 protein. This sample has around 350,000 distinct CDR3 sequences, with 41% found just once. This rearrangement joins TRBV19 to TRBJ2-7; no definite D call. The receptor comes from a human donor with low-grade glioma or glioblastoma, undergoing nonglioma brain surgery, or in good health (not recorded which). The sequencing input was glioma tissue, nonneoplastic brain tissue, or PBMCs (not recorded which). This CDR3 reads CASSFAGKEQYF. The CDR3 bases are TGTGCCAGCAGCTTCGCCGGAAAAGAGCAGTACTTC.